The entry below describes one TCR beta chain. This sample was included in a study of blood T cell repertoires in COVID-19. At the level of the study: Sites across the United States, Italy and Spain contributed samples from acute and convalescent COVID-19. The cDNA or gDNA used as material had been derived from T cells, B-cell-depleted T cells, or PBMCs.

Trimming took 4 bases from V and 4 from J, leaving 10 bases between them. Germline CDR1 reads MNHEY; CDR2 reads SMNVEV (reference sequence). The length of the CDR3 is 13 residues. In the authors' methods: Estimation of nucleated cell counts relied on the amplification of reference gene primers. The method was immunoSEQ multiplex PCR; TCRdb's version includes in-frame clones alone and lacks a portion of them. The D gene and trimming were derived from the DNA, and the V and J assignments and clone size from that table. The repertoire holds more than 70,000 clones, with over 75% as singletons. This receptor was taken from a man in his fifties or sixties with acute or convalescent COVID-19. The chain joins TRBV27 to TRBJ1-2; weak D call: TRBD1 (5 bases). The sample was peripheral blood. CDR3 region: CASSSRQIYGYTF. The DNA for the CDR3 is TGTGCCAGCAGTTCTCGACAGATCTATGGCTACACCTTC.